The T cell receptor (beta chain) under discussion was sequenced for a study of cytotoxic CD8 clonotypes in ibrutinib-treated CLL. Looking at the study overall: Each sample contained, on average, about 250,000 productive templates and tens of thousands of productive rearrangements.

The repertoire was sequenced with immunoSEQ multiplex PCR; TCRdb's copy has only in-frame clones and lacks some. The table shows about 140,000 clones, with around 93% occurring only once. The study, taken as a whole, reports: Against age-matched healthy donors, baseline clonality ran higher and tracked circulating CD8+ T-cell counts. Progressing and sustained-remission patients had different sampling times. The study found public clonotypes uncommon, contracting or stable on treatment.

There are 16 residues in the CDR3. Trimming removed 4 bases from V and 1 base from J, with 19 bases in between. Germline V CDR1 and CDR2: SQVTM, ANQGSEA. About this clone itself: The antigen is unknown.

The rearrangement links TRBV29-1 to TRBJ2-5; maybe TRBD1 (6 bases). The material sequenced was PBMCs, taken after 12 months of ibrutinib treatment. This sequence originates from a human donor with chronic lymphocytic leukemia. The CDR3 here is CSVVGPGALSQETQYF. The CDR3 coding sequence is TGCAGCGTTGTTGGGCCAGGGGCCCTGTCCCAAGAGACCCAGTACTTC.